This T cell receptor (beta chain) was documented in a study of cytomegalovirus exposure and HLA in healthy donors. Study results and limitations: A later analysis linked a missense DCLRE1C variant to TCR beta V- and J-gene trimming. In an earlier analysis, most TCR beta V segments were productive about 90% or about 30% of the time.

The study ran its PCR with 60 Vbeta and 13 Jbeta primers. This table comes from immunoSEQ multiplex PCR, and its TCRdb copy is limited to in-frame clones, with some not included. The repertoire holds more than 95,000 clones, with over 65% as singletons. About this clone itself: Its matching antigen is unknown.

The CDR3 totals 14 residues. Germline CDR1 MGHRA, CDR2 YSYEKL. J was trimmed by 8 bases and V by 4 bases; bases with no gene match: 10. V usage is TRBV4-1 and J usage is TRBJ1-1; TRBD1 matches 7 bases. The sequencing input was PBMCs. The clonotype was recovered from a middle-aged woman in good health and CMV-seronegative. Here the CDR3 reads CASSLQTGDGEAFF. CDR3 nucleotide sequence: TGCGCCAGCAGCCTCCAAACAGGGGACGGCGAAGCTTTCTTT.